This TCR beta chain was found in a study of cytomegalovirus exposure and HLA in healthy donors. Study results and caveats: Data from an earlier analysis indicated that most TCR beta V segments were productive either about 87% or about 30% of the time. One variant, a missense change in DCLRE1C, was linked in a later analysis to TCR beta V- and J-gene trimming.

The PCR had 60 Vbeta and 13 Jbeta primers. Profiling relied on immunoSEQ multiplex PCR, and the TCRdb table lists in-frame clones only, not all of them. The table shows under 150,000 clones, with around 86% occurring only once. The germline V gene encodes CDR1 SGHRS and CDR2 YFSETQ. The CDR3 is 13 amino acids. As for this clone: What it binds is not known. A junction end diverges from the germline sequence, so it may reflect a read error.

The chain employs TRBV5-1 and TRBJ2-7; 7 bases match TRBD2. This clonotype was obtained from a woman aged 25 to 39 in good health and CMV-seronegative. Sequencing input: PBMCs. The CDR3 is CASSPHLAEEQYF. The CDR3 DNA is TGCGCCAGCAGCCCCCACCTAGCGGAGGAGCAATACTTC.